The T cell receptor beta chain under discussion was sequenced for a study of blood T cell repertoires in COVID-19 (dated by TCRdb to 2019 to 2021). A note on the overall study: The collaborator samples originated in the United States, Italy and Spain and spanned the acute and convalescent phases of COVID-19. The prospective study material was composed of cDNA or gDNA derived from T cells, B-cell-depleted T cells, or PBMCs. Deeply sampled blood TCRbeta repertoires from subjects exposed to, actively infected with, or recovered from COVID-19 were included in the dataset. The repertoires were released in a freely available public database meant as a resource for research on the immune response to SARS-CoV-2. The samples were drawn from two sources: the first 160 participants of the ongoing ImmuneRACE study, and 1,000 to 1,500 subjects contributed by 6 global collaborators. The sample metadata nearly always contained a de-identified subject ID, COVID-19 status, age in years and sex. Where available, HLA class I and class II types were obtained from metadata supplied by the sample provider rather than from assay-based typing.

Another Seattle source contributed samples from volunteer blood donors who had recovered from COVID-19. The collaborating institutions used their own protocols to collect whole blood in K2EDTA tubes. For TCRbeta analysis, collaborators shipped samples as frozen whole blood, isolated PBMCs, or DNA extracted from either of those sample types. The immunoSEQ Assay, a bias-controlled multiplex PCR, was used to amplify TCRbeta CDR3 regions from genomic DNA. Per the authors' processing: The number of nucleated cells in each sample was estimated from the amplification of reference gene primers within the assay. To quantify the absolute abundance of each unique TCRbeta CDR3 rearrangement, sequence reads were collapsed and filtered. For each sample, productive Simpson clonality was calculated as the square root of Simpson's diversity index across productive rearrangements. Sourced from immuneACCESS, this table was stored by TCRdb with only in-frame sequences that have V and J called. A share of the clones is absent; for the studies checked, an unresolved V gene accounts for under half, and the remainder has no known explanation. V and J calls and clone size are given by that table; D and trimming were obtained from the DNA. This sample comprises about 220,000 clones, about 85% of them detected only once. Approximately 2.6% of the sample lies in the top ten.

About this clone itself: Its antigen is still unknown. No per-base quality is available; no much larger clone lies one base away.

Results the study describes overall, beyond this receptor: How much clinical and demographic metadata was included differed by source and by participant, and the metadata was provided uncurated.

For CDR1 and CDR2, the germline V gene lists SGHTA and FQGNSA. Reading from cysteine to phenylalanine, the CDR3 counts 14 amino acids. The DNA shown is the 42-base CDR3, in frame from base 1. V lost 4 bases and J lost 5 bases; the stretch between them is 14 bases long. The sequencing sample was made of peripheral blood. The clonotype comes from a man aged 50 to 59 who had recovered from COVID-19. The chain couples TRBV7-2 to TRBJ1-1, and possibly TRBD1, on 6 matching bases. The CDR3 here reads CASSSRSGATEAFF. The DNA sequence is as follows: TGTGCCAGCAGCTCCCGGTCAGGGGCTACTGAAGCTTTCTTT.